The rows below give T cell receptor beta chains drawn from one sample of a study of post-analysis software for immune sequencing data. MiXCR was run by TCRdb on the PCR reads, yielding one entry per CDR3 protein. The data hold about 160,000 distinct CDR3 sequences, with around 36% observed a single time. The material was blood, obtained after autologous hematopoietic stem cell transplantation. Receptors originate from a girl aged 10 to 17 with multiple sclerosis. Each CDR3 is given with its conserved first and last residue. The order of the fields is D gene, V gene, J gene, clone size, CDR3 protein, CDR3 DNA. A D gene is named only where the DNA matches it firmly. Clone size is stated in some rows and not others, as once, few, many or a class when expanded.

>.|TRBV20-1|TRBJ2-3|few
CSVLSLSTDTQYF
TGCAGTGTTCTCTCACTGAGCACAGATACGCAGTATTTT
>.|TRBV5-1|TRBJ2-3|.
CASSLFGPTSTDTQYF
TGCGCCAGCAGCCTATTCGGACCTACTAGCACAGATACGCAGTATTTT
>.|TRBV25-1|TRBJ2-2|few
CASSFGNTGELFF
TGTGCCAGCAGTTTCGGGAACACCGGGGAGCTGTTTTTT
>TRBD2|TRBV5-6|TRBJ2-7|once
CASSLRREVLYEQYF
TGTGCCAGCAGCTTGAGGCGGGAGGTTTTATACGAGCAGTACTTC
>TRBD1|TRBV10-3|TRBJ1-2|many
CAISGPSRPRGSGYTF
TGTGCCATCAGTGGCCCCAGTCGACCCAGGGGGAGTGGCTACACCTTC
>TRBD1|TRBV28|TRBJ2-1|few
CASSDRQGYYEQFF
TGTGCCAGCAGTGATCGACAGGGCTACTACGAGCAGTTCTTC
>.|TRBV7-7|TRBJ1-5|.
CVSQPQHF
TGTGTGAGTCAGCCCCAGCATTTT
>TRBD1|TRBV11-2|TRBJ1-2|.
CASSLGQGRGYTF
TGTGCCAGCAGCTTAGGACAGGGAAGGGGCTACACCTTC
>.|TRBV12-3/TRBV12-4|TRBJ1-2|many
CASSLEQAHGYTF
TGTGCCAGCAGTTTAGAACAGGCCCATGGCTACACCTTC
>TRBD1|TRBV29-1|TRBJ2-7|many
CSVGQGETYEQYF
TGCAGCGTCGGACAGGGAGAGACCTACGAGCAGTACTTC
>TRBD2|TRBV7-8|TRBJ2-7|few
CASSTGTSGRALPYEQYF
TGTGCCAGCAGCACAGGGACTAGCGGGAGGGCTCTTCCCTACGAGCAGTACTTC
>.|TRBV5-1|TRBJ2-5|few
CASSLEGGQETQYF
TGCGCCAGCAGCTTGGAGGGGGGGCAAGAGACCCAGTACTTC
>.|TRBV6-1|TRBJ2-1|few
CASAELLGNEQFF
TGTGCCAGCGCCGAACTACTAGGGAATGAGCAGTTCTTC
>.|TRBV6-1|TRBJ2-6|.
CASSETGSGANVLTF
TGTGCCAGCAGTGAAACAGGCTCTGGGGCCAACGTCCTGACTTTC
>TRBD2|TRBV4-1|TRBJ2-3|many
CASSQERTSSRDTQYF
TGCGCCAGCAGCCAAGAGCGGACTAGTTCAAGAGATACGCAGTATTTT
>.|TRBV9|TRBJ1-4|.
CASSVGGAGKLFF
TGTGCCAGCAGCGTAGGGGGGGCTGGAAAACTGTTTTTT
>.|TRBV24-1|TRBJ1-5|.
CATSVSGGSNQPQHF
TGTGCCACCAGTGTCTCCGGGGGCAGCAATCAGCCCCAGCATTTT
>.|TRBV5-6|TRBJ2-3|many
CASSPEPGTDTQYF
TGTGCCAGCAGCCCGGAGCCGGGCACAGATACGCAGTATTTT
>.|TRBV25-1|TRBJ1-6|.
CASSGNSPLHF
TGTGCCAGCAGTGGCAATTCACCCCTCCACTTT
>.|TRBV4-3|TRBJ2-1|.
CASSQDPSESSYNEQFF
TGCGCCAGCAGCCAGGACCCTAGCGAGTCGTCCTACAATGAGCAGTTCTTC
>.|TRBV7-8|TRBJ2-1|.
CASSLVKGSEQFF
TGTGCCAGCAGCTTAGTAAAGGGGTCTGAGCAGTTCTTC
>.|TRBV9|TRBJ2-1|.
CASSDGVGGIYNEQFF
TGTGCCAGCAGCGACGGCGTGGGCGGGATATACAATGAGCAGTTCTTC
>TRBD2|TRBV20-1|TRBJ2-7|few
CSAKLAWHSYEQYF
TGCAGTGCTAAACTAGCGTGGCACTCCTACGAGCAGTACTTC
>TRBD2|TRBV11-2|TRBJ2-3|.
CASSLEPGLVQDTQYF
TGTGCCAGCAGCTTAGAGCCGGGACTAGTTCAAGATACGCAGTATTTT
>TRBD1|TRBV6-5|TRBJ2-5|few
CASSYWQGVRETQYF
TGTGCCAGCAGTTACTGGCAGGGGGTTAGGGAGACCCAGTACTTC
>TRBD2|TRBV15|TRBJ2-1|.
CATSIIAGEGQFF
TGTGCCACCAGCATAATAGCGGGAGAAGGGCAGTTCTTC
>TRBD2|TRBV20-1|TRBJ2-3|.
CSAIEAGVVTDTRYF
TGCAGTGCCATTGAAGCGGGAGTGGTGACAGATACGCGGTATTTT
>.|TRBV7-9|TRBJ1-2|few
CASTGDGYTF
TGTGCCAGCACCGGGGACGGCTACACCTTC
>.|TRBV20-1|TRBJ2-3|.
CSARQIGSSTDTQYF
TGCAGTGCTAGACAAATTGGGTCTAGCACAGATACGCAGTATTTT
>.|TRBV27|TRBJ2-7|few
CASSHGQTYEQYF
TGTGCCAGCTCTCATGGACAGACCTACGAGCAGTACTTC
>TRBD2|TRBV5-1|TRBJ2-2|few
CASSTSGRVNTGELFF
TGCGCCAGCAGCACCAGCGGGAGGGTCAACACCGGGGAGCTGTTTTTT
>TRBD1|TRBV20-1|TRBJ2-1|.
CSAPGTGGWNEQFF
TGCAGTGCTCCCGGGACAGGGGGATGGAATGAGCAGTTCTTC
>TRBD1|TRBV29-1|TRBJ1-1|few
CSVGGTGSLEAFF
TGCAGCGTTGGGGGGACAGGGTCCCTTGAAGCTTTCTTT
>TRBD2|TRBV6-5|TRBJ2-7|.
CASSYSLKGLAGAYEQYF
TGTGCCAGCAGTTACTCGCTTAAGGGACTAGCGGGAGCCTACGAGCAGTACTTC
>TRBD2|TRBV6-2/TRBV6-3|TRBJ2-4|many
CASSSGSAKNIQYF
TGTGCCAGCAGTAGCGGGAGCGCCAAAAACATTCAGTACTTC
>.|TRBV6-2/TRBV6-3|TRBJ2-6|many
CASSYSRTDNSGANVLTF
TGTGCCAGCAGTTACTCCCGGACAGATAACTCTGGGGCCAACGTCCTGACTTTC
>.|TRBV19|TRBJ2-7|.
CASSYLGGTYEQYF
TGTGCCAGTTCGTATTTGGGGGGAACCTACGAGCAGTACTTC
>.|TRBV12-3/TRBV12-4|TRBJ1-5|.
CASSLPVQPQHF
TGTGCCAGCAGTTTGCCAGTTCAGCCCCAGCATTTT
>.|TRBV4-2|TRBJ2-3|.
CACSHRGDTQYF
TGTGCCTGCAGCCATCGGGGTGATACGCAGTATTTT
>.|TRBV7-2|TRBJ1-1|.
CASSVVGINTEAFF
TGTGCCAGCAGCGTGGTAGGGATTAACACTGAAGCTTTCTTT
>TRBD1|TRBV5-1|TRBJ1-1|many
CASSPRDRMNTEAFF
TGCGCCAGCAGCCCACGGGACAGAATGAACACTGAAGCTTTCTTT
>.|TRBV7-9|TRBJ2-1|few
CASSSPVTESYNEQFF
TGTGCCAGCAGCTCCCCCGTTACTGAAAGCTACAATGAGCAGTTCTTC
>.|TRBV20-1|TRBJ1-1|.
CSADTPRGLNTEAFF
TGCAGTGCTGACACACCACGGGGCCTGAACACTGAAGCTTTCTTT
>.|TRBV5-1|TRBJ2-4|.
CASSWGASGLAENIQYF
TGCGCCAGCAGCTGGGGGGCTAGCGGCCTAGCCGAAAACATTCAGTACTTC
>TRBD1|TRBV7-9|TRBJ2-4|.
CASSPRTGSGTKNIQYF
TGTGCCAGCAGCCCCAGGACAGGGTCAGGGACCAAAAACATTCAGTACTTC
>TRBD2|TRBV2|TRBJ2-7|few
CASKEGLAGIYEQYF
TGTGCCAGCAAAGAGGGACTAGCGGGGATCTACGAGCAGTACTTC
>.|TRBV20-1|TRBJ1-2|.
CSAVHTGFYGYTF
TGCAGTGCTGTCCACACAGGGTTCTATGGCTACACCTTC
>TRBD2|TRBV3-1|TRBJ2-1|.
CAGSQDWGTSGLNEQFF
TGTGCCGGCAGCCAAGATTGGGGAACTAGCGGTCTCAATGAGCAGTTCTTC
>TRBD2|TRBV20-1|TRBJ2-3|.
CSASSLAGEADTQYF
TGCAGTGCTAGTTCCCTAGCGGGAGAGGCAGATACGCAGTATTTT
>.|TRBV5-1|TRBJ2-3|few
CASSLDAVSTDTQYF
TGCGCCAGCAGCTTGGATGCCGTGAGCACAGATACGCAGTATTTT
>.|TRBV7-9|TRBJ2-1|few
CASSLALVNEQFF
TGTGCCAGCAGCTTAGCGTTAGTGAATGAGCAGTTCTTC
>.|TRBV6-5|TRBJ2-1|.
CASSPNNLAQFF
TGTGCCAGCAGCCCCAATAATTTAGCCCAGTTCTTC
>.|TRBV6-2/TRBV6-3|TRBJ2-3|few
CASSQRSTDTQYF
TGTGCCAGCAGTCAGCGGAGCACAGATACGCAGTATTTT
>TRBD2|TRBV10-3|TRBJ2-1|many
CAISDPRLAERRNEQFF
TGTGCCATCAGTGACCCCCGCCTAGCGGAAAGAAGGAATGAGCAGTTCTTC